This entry lists 2 T cell receptor beta chains sequenced from one sample in a study of identical twins. Each CDR3 protein gets one entry after TCRdb re-called the 5' RACE reads with MiXCR. The table lists around 480,000 distinct CDR3 sequences, over 11% of them singletons. These records were also assigned to another study, of yellow fever vaccine responses in identical twins.

Sequenced: CD4+ T cells sorted from blood. The receptors were gathered from a young woman in good health.

The gene calls are TRBV11-2 and TRBJ2-3; D may correspond to TRBD1 or TRBD2 (6 bases each). This CDR3 region has 16 residues. Trimming left V 4 bases short and J 0 bases short, with 14 bases between. Per germline, CDR1 SGHAT and CDR2 FQNNGV. CDR3 bases: TGTGCCAGCAGCTCAGGGTCGGGGGCTAGCACAGATACGCAGTATTTT. Translated: CASSSGSGASTDTQYF.

This clonotype came up a few times. The V call is TRBV7-8, the J call TRBJ2-3; D call uncertain. Looked up from germline, CDR1 is SGHVS and CDR2 is FQNEAQ. The length of the CDR3 is 18 residues. Deletions cut 4 bases from V and 1 base from J, with 21 bases between. This CDR3 reads CASSSLVIRGVGTDTQYF. CDR3 nucleotide sequence: TGTGCCAGCAGCTCGCTGGTTATCCGCGGAGTAGGCACAGATACGCAGTATTTT.